This TCR beta chain emerged from a study of OX40 agonist ivuxolimab in advanced cancers. In the study overall: An anti-OX40 (CD134) antibody with agonistic activity, ivuxolimab, was administered to patients. The dose-escalation cohort was about 87% male, with a mean age of approximately 62 years, ranging about 23 to 80. Allowance was made for prior anti-PD-1, anti-PD-L1 or anti-CTLA-4 therapy, and 40% to 45% had some.

Germline trimming cut 5 bases from V and 4 bases from J; bases unmatched to any gene: 21. Germline V gives CDR1 SGHRS, CDR2 YFSETQ. The CDR3 loop spans 18 amino acids. TCRdb's table, derived via immunoSEQ multiplex PCR, lists solely in-frame clones and lacks some. The sample carries approximately 74,000 clones, about 80% recorded once. Here the sequenced sample was CD4+ or CD8+ T cells sorted from blood, taken in a trial of the OX40 agonist ivuxolimab. The sequence came from an adult with an advanced solid tumor such as melanoma, head and neck, liver or kidney cancer. The chain links TRBV5-1 to TRBJ2-7; 7 bases are shared with TRBD2. As DNA, the CDR3 is TGCGCCAGCAGACTTTCTTCATTGGGACTACGGGCGGGATACGAGCAGTACTTC. This encodes CASRLSSLGLRAGYEQYF.